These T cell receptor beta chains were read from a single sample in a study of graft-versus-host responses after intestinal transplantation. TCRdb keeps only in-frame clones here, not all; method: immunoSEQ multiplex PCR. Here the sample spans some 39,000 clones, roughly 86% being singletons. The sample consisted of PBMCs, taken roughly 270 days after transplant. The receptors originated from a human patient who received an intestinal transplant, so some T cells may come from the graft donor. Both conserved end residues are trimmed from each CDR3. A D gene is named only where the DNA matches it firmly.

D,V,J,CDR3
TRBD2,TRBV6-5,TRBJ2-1,ASSYGGDNEQF
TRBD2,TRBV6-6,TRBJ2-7,ASSYFGGTTYEQY
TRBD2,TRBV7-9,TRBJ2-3,ASTKGTSGSTDTQY
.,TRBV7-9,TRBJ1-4,ASSSRDYEEKLF
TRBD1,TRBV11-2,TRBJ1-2,ASSLNGQGVNYGYT
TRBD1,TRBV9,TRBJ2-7,ASSVSRDSVAYEQY
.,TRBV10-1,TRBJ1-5,ASSVGGHDQPQH
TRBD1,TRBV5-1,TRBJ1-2,ASSLDRGRDYGYT
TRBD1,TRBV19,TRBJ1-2,ASSSRWDRLGANYGYT
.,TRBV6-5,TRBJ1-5,ASSSRTDKPQH
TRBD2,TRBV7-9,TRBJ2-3,ASSLGIAGDKSSTDTQY
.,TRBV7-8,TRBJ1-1,ASSLGNWGAEAF
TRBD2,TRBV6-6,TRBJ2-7,ASSQGGYEQY